These 3 T cell receptor beta chains were all obtained from the same sample, sequenced in a study of monozygotic twins with inflammatory bowel disease. With the 5' RACE reads reprocessed, TCRdb shows one record per CDR3 protein and no DNA. The listing contains about 93,000 distinct CDR3 sequences. Sequencing was performed on blood. Receptors originate from a human donor with ulcerative colitis or Crohn's disease, or a healthy co-twin of an affected twin (not recorded which).

The chain uses TRBV6-1 and TRBJ1-4; TCRdb designates TRBD1, a call that cannot be tested without DNA. The CDR3 extends over 18 amino acids. Germline V gene data show CDR1 as MNHNS and CDR2 as SASEGT. The CDR3 sequence: CASSEVTGRYQWDEKLFF.

The chain has TRBV7-9 and TRBJ1-5. This CDR3 contains 12 residues. CDR1 is SEHNR, CDR2 FQNEAQ, per germline (reference sequence). The CDR3 protein is CASTIKDQPQHF.

V is TRBV5-1 and J is TRBJ2-7; no DNA is available, so the TRBD1 call from TCRdb remains unchecked. Germline CDR1 SGHRS, CDR2 YFSETQ. The CDR3 runs 16 residues. The CDR3 is CASSVTTGGPSYEQYF.